A single sample gave rise to the 29 T cell receptor beta chains below, sequenced in a study of CD8 T cells in ankylosing spondylitis. TCRdb used MiXCR to reprocess the 5' RACE reads, holding one entry per CDR3 protein. This sample has about 39,000 distinct CDR3 sequences, with less than 4% found just once. Sequences were obtained from blood, either unsorted or a sorted T cell fraction (not recorded which). The receptors shown here come from a male donor with ankylosing spondylitis or in good health (not recorded which).

This clonotype was observed a few times. This chain connects TRBV9 to TRBJ2-5; the D gene is possibly TRBD2 (7 bases). This CDR3 is built from 17 residues. CDR1 is SGDLS, CDR2 YYNGEE, per germline. V lost 3 bases and J 5 bases, leaving 23 bases between the germline ends. The chain's CDR3 is CASSAHRGAAGGETQYF. The CDR3 DNA sequence: TGTGCCAGCAGCGCCCACCGGGGGGCAGCGGGCGGGGAGACCCAGTACTTC.

At least ten counts were recorded for this clonotype. CDR3 residues: CASSVESGGETQYF. CDR3 DNA sequence: TGTGCCAGCAGCGTAGAGTCAGGGGGTGAGACCCAGTACTTC. V gene TRBV9 combines with J gene TRBJ2-5, with 7 nucleotides matching TRBD1. The V segment lost 0 bases and the J segment 5 bases; nucleotides outside the gene matches: 4. Germline CDR1 and CDR2: SGDLS and YYNGEE. CDR3 length: 14 amino acids.

In this sample, this clonotype turned up many times. J is TRBJ2-6 and V is TRBV9, with no clear D. The CDR3 contains 17 residues. CDR1 is SGDLS and CDR2 is YYNGEE in the germline V gene. V was cut by 4 bases and J by 0 bases, with 14 bases left in between. The CDR3 nucleotides read TGTGCCAGCAGCTCCCCCCTGGGCCGCTCTGGGGCCAACGTCCTGACTTTC. Translated, it gives CASSSPLGRSGANVLTF.

Ten or more counts support this clonotype. This sequence joins TRBV9 and TRBJ1-6; 12 bases line up with TRBD1. There are 16 residues in the CDR3. Germline assignment: CDR1 SGDLS and CDR2 YYNGEE. J lost 8 bases, V lost 0 bases, and 3 bases had no gene match. The CDR3 DNA reads TGTGCCAGCAGCGTAGGGGACAGGGGGCCTGATTCACCCCTCCACTTT. It specifies CASSVGDRGPDSPLHF. Looking up the rest from reference TRBV9 and TRBJ1-6 gives the full variable domain: DSGVTQTPKHLITATGQRVTLRCSPRSGDLSVYWYQQSLDQGLQFLIQYYNGEERAKGNILERFSAQQFPDLHSELNLSSLELGDSALYFCASSVGDRGPDSPLHFGNGTRLTVT.

This clonotype came up many times. The chain carries TRBV9 and TRBJ2-2; TRBD2 might be the D (5 bases). Trimming removed 3 bases at V and 5 bases at J, with 20 bases between. Germline values: CDR1 SGDLS, CDR2 YYNGEE. This CDR3 is built from 17 residues. The CDR3 region has the DNA TGTGCCAGCAGCGAGGCCCTGAGGAGCGGTAAAACCGGGGAGCTGTTTTTT. This codes for CASSEALRSGKTGELFF.

This clonotype was recorded many times. The chain employs TRBV9 and TRBJ2-3; 10 bases are shared with TRBD2. Germline values: CDR1 SGDLS, CDR2 YYNGEE. With 3 bases clipped from V and 0 bases from J, the junction kept 13 bases outside the gene matches. This CDR3 contains 19 residues. The CDR3 region has the DNA TGTGCCAGCAGCGGCGGAGGAGCGGGGGGGCGACTCAGCACAGATACGCAGTATTTT. Translating gives CASSGGGAGGRLSTDTQYF.

Many counts were recorded for this clonotype. The V gene is TRBV9, the J gene TRBJ2-5; no firm D call. This CDR3 has 12 amino acids. The V end was cut by 2 bases, the J end by 0 bases, with 2 bases between. CDR1 and CDR2 (germline): SGDLS, YYNGEE. The DNA of the CDR3 is TGTGCCAGCAGCGTCAACCAAGAGACCCAGTACTTC. Protein product: CASSVNQETQYF.

This clonotype was observed at least ten times. V gene TRBV9 combines with J gene TRBJ1-2; D gene uncertain. Trimming removed 5 bases at V and 4 bases at J, with 15 bases between. CDR1 is SGDLS, CDR2 YYNGEE, per germline. The CDR3 length is 14 residues. DNA for the CDR3: TGTGCCAGCAGGCATCCCGGGTCTCTCTATGGCTACACCTTC. Protein sequence: CASRHPGSLYGYTF.

This clonotype was detected ten times or more. This CDR3 is CASSVDRVPRGYTF. Written as DNA, the CDR3 is TGTGCCAGCAGCGTAGACAGGGTGCCCCGGGGCTACACCTTC. The V and J genes are TRBV9 and TRBJ1-2, with D possibly matching TRBD1 (6 bases). Trimming removed 0 bases at V and 8 bases at J, with 14 bases between. The CDR3 extends over 14 amino acids. Germline V gene lookup returns CDR1 SGDLS and CDR2 YYNGEE.

This clonotype occurred many times. CDR3 region: CASSPMWGQTRDRIRSSYEQYV. The DNA for the CDR3 is TGTGCCAGCTCACCAATGTGGGGCCAGACCCGGGACAGGATCCGGAGCTCCTACGAGCAGTACGTC. The chain carries TRBV18 and TRBJ2-7, with 8 bases aligning to TRBD1. The CDR3 is made up of 22 amino acids. The trim removed 2 bases at V and 0 bases at J, leaving 24 bases unmatched. Germline CDR1 and CDR2: KGHSH and LQKENI.

This clonotype is medium-sized in the sample. V usage is TRBV5-1 and J usage is TRBJ2-7; 8 bases agree with TRBD1. The CDR3 spans 14 residues. The ends lost 3 bases at V and 5 bases at J; junction bases unmatched: 7. From germline, CDR1 is SGHRS and CDR2 YFSETQ. CDR3 in amino acids: CASSSRQGLDEQYV. The CDR3 nucleotides read TGCGCCAGCAGCTCACGACAGGGGTTAGACGAGCAGTACGTC.

This clonotype was seen many times. CDR3 sequence reads: CASSVGGNEKLFF. CDR3 DNA sequence: TGTGCCAGCAGCGTAGGAGGGAATGAAAAACTGTTTTTT. J is TRBJ1-4 and V is TRBV9; D unresolved. Trimming shortened V by 0 bases and J by 5 bases, and 5 bases separated the two germline ends. Germline V gives CDR1 SGDLS, CDR2 YYNGEE. The CDR3 is 13 residues long. Drawing the rest from reference TRBV9 and TRBJ1-4, the complete variable domain is DSGVTQTPKHLITATGQRVTLRCSPRSGDLSVYWYQQSLDQGLQFLIQYYNGEERAKGNILERFSAQQFPDLHSELNLSSLELGDSALYFCASSVGGNEKLFFGSGTQLSVL.

In this sample, this clonotype turned up a few times. DNA for the CDR3: TGTGCCAGCAGGTTGGGACAGGGGGCGAACACCGGGGAGCTGTTTTTT. Amino acid sequence: CASRLGQGANTGELFF. The V call is TRBV9, the J call TRBJ2-2; TRBD1 agrees at 11 bases. The CDR3 is 16 residues long. The V and J ends lost 5 bases and 0 bases, in that order; junction bases with no gene match: 3. Germline CDR1 reads SGDLS; CDR2 reads YYNGEE.

Many counts were recorded for this clonotype. The V call is TRBV9, the J call TRBJ2-2, with D possibly being TRBD2 (6 bases). This CDR3 region has 16 residues. CDR1 and CDR2 from the germline V gene are SGDLS and YYNGEE. Trimming removed 0 bases at V and 2 bases at J, with 11 bases between. CDR3 in DNA: TGTGCCAGCAGCGTAGGGCGGCGGGGTAACACCGGGGAGCTGTTTTTT. Protein product: CASSVGRRGNTGELFF.

This clonotype has ten or more counts. CDR3 in DNA: TGTGCCAGCAGCGTAGCGGGAGGGCCCGGGAATGAGCAGTTCTTC. The encoded protein is CASSVAGGPGNEQFF. The chain employs TRBV9 and TRBJ2-1; TRBD2 aligns across 8 bases. Germline V lookup: CDR1 SGDLS, CDR2 YYNGEE. The CDR3 spans 15 residues. V gave up 0 bases and J gave up 7 bases; unmatched junction bases: 6.

The table lists this clonotype with many counts. The gene calls are TRBV9 and TRBJ2-1; 8 bases are a match to TRBD1. The CDR3 runs to 16 residues. The ends lost 0 bases at V and 7 bases at J; junction bases unmatched: 9. Germline V gives CDR1 SGDLS, CDR2 YYNGEE. DNA for the CDR3: TGTGCCAGCAGCGTAGGTCAGGGACAGGCTTCTAATGAGCAGTTCTTC. Its translation: CASSVGQGQASNEQFF.

In this sample, this clonotype turned up many times. The chain carries TRBV9 and TRBJ2-3; 11 nucleotides match TRBD2. The V gene's germline CDR1 is SGDLS and CDR2 YYNGEE. The CDR3 totals 16 residues. V was clipped by 1 base and J by 2 bases; unmatched bases: 3. This chain's CDR3 is CASSVKLAGDTDTQYF. CDR3 nucleotides: TGTGCCAGCAGCGTAAAACTAGCGGGGGACACAGATACGCAGTATTTT.

There are many counts of this clonotype. The V gene is TRBV9, the J gene TRBJ2-3, with D hard to call. The germline V gene has CDR1 SGDLS and CDR2 YYNGEE. V lost 0 bases to trimming and J lost 4 bases, with 12 bases between them. The CDR3 extends over 15 amino acids. The CDR3 loop reads CASSVGVGRPDTQYF. The CDR3 region has the DNA TGTGCCAGCAGCGTAGGAGTGGGCAGACCAGATACGCAGTATTTT.

The sample holds many counts of this clonotype. The CDR3 region has the DNA TGTGCCAGCAGCCAGGACAGGGGATGGGGCTACACCTTC. Protein product: CASSQDRGWGYTF. This chain joins TRBV9 and TRBJ1-2; 9 bases are a match to TRBD1. With 4 bases clipped from V and 8 bases from J, the junction kept 6 bases outside the gene matches. The CDR3 has 13 amino acids. Germline CDR1 reads SGDLS; CDR2 reads YYNGEE.

This clonotype was detected ten times or more. J is TRBJ2-3 and V is TRBV9; TRBD1 aligns across 10 bases. J was trimmed by 0 bases and V by 1 base; bases with no gene match: 8. This CDR3 spans 18 amino acids. CDR1 SGDLS and CDR2 YYNGEE come from the germline V gene. CDR3 sequence: CASSVLAGTGASTDTQYF. CDR3 bases: TGTGCCAGCAGCGTACTCGCCGGGACAGGGGCTAGCACAGATACGCAGTATTTT.

This clonotype appeared many times. V gene TRBV9 combines with J gene TRBJ1-5; no definite D call. Deletions cut 0 bases from V and 4 bases from J, with 5 bases between. This CDR3 contains 13 residues. Germline V CDR1 and CDR2: SGDLS, YYNGEE. The CDR3 nucleotides are TGTGCCAGCAGCGTAGACTGGAATCAGCCCCAGCATTTT. It translates to CASSVDWNQPQHF.

This clonotype appeared many times. The rearrangement joins TRBV9 to TRBJ2-2; a weak D match, TRBD1 (6 bases). Germline values: CDR1 SGDLS, CDR2 YYNGEE. V lost 0 bases and J 4 bases, leaving 10 bases between the germline ends. The CDR3 spans 15 residues. The CDR3 loop is CASSVGQATTGELFF. DNA of the CDR3: TGTGCCAGCAGCGTAGGACAGGCCACCACCGGGGAGCTGTTTTTT. The variable domain in full, with the rest retrieved from reference TRBV9 and TRBJ2-2, is DSGVTQTPKHLITATGQRVTLRCSPRSGDLSVYWYQQSLDQGLQFLIQYYNGEERAKGNILERFSAQQFPDLHSELNLSSLELGDSALYFCASSVGQATTGELFFGEGSRLTVL.

This clonotype came up many times. The chain carries TRBV9 and TRBJ2-5; D unresolved. Germline CDR1 and CDR2: SGDLS and YYNGEE. V was clipped by 3 bases and J by 0 bases, with 6 bases between them. The CDR3 consists of 13 residues. The CDR3 here is CASSADDQETQYF. The CDR3 DNA reads TGTGCCAGCAGCGCTGACGACCAAGAGACCCAGTACTTC.

This clonotype came up many times. The rearrangement joins TRBV9 to TRBJ2-3, with D possibly being TRBD2 (6 bases). Trimming removed 4 bases at V and 4 bases at J, with 13 bases between. CDR3 size: 14 residues. The germline V gene encodes CDR1 SGDLS and CDR2 YYNGEE. In nucleotides, the CDR3 is TGTGCCAGCAGCTCTCGCGGGAAAGCAGATACGCAGTATTTT. As protein: CASSSRGKADTQYF.

This clonotype showed up many times. This sequence joins TRBV9 and TRBJ2-2; tentatively, D is TRBD1 or TRBD2 (5 bases each). CDR1 SGDLS and CDR2 YYNGEE come from the germline V gene. This CDR3 is 16 amino acids long. V was cut by 0 bases and J by 3 bases, with 12 bases left in between. The CDR3 sequence is CASSVGVQGHTGELFF. The DNA for the CDR3 is TGTGCCAGCAGCGTAGGAGTTCAGGGACACACCGGGGAGCTGTTTTTT.

The table lists this clonotype with many counts. The chain has TRBV9 and TRBJ2-5; no clear D gene. Trimming stripped 0 bases from V and 5 bases from J, with 14 bases between. The germline V gene encodes CDR1 SGDLS and CDR2 YYNGEE. The CDR3 loop spans 15 amino acids. CDR3 in DNA: TGTGCCAGCAGCGTAGATCCGGACCTCCGGGAGACCCAGTACTTC. Translation gives CASSVDPDLRETQYF.

This clonotype was observed at least ten times. This chain uses TRBV9 with TRBJ1-3; no firm D call. This CDR3 contains 14 residues. Per the germline V gene, CDR1 is SGDLS and CDR2 is YYNGEE. Trimming left V 3 bases short and J 4 bases short, with 11 bases between. The CDR3 sequence is CASSAGLIGNTIYF. The CDR3 nucleotides are TGTGCCAGCAGCGCCGGACTCATCGGAAACACCATATATTTT.

In this sample, this clonotype turned up many times. J is TRBJ2-1 and V is TRBV9; no clear D gene. Germline V CDR1 and CDR2: SGDLS, YYNGEE. The CDR3 runs 14 residues. V dropped 0 bases and J dropped 0 bases, with 4 bases sitting between them. In DNA form, the CDR3 reads TGTGCCAGCAGCGTAGGACCCTCCTACAATGAGCAGTTCTTC. It encodes CASSVGPSYNEQFF.

This clonotype has ten or more counts. The chain recombines TRBV9 with TRBJ2-2, with D perhaps assigned TRBD1 or TRBD2 (7 bases each). Germline V gene data show CDR1 as SGDLS and CDR2 as YYNGEE. V lost 0 bases to trimming and J lost 10 bases, with 16 bases between them. This CDR3 region has 15 residues. The chain's CDR3 is CASSVDPRGGSELFF. The CDR3 DNA reads as TGTGCCAGCAGCGTAGACCCCAGGGGGGGGTCGGAGCTGTTTTTT. Drawing the rest from reference TRBV9 and TRBJ2-2, the complete variable domain is DSGVTQTPKHLITATGQRVTLRCSPRSGDLSVYWYQQSLDQGLQFLIQYYNGEERAKGNILERFSAQQFPDLHSELNLSSLELGDSALYFCASSVDPRGGSELFFGEGSRLTVL.